Reported below is one T cell receptor (beta chain). This sample was taken from a study of T cell changes during pregnancy in multiple sclerosis. V dropped 0 bases and J dropped 5 bases, with 11 bases sitting between them. In germline, CDR1 is SGHTS, CDR2 YDEGEE. The CDR3 extends over 14 amino acids. Profiled with immunoSEQ multiplex PCR; TCRdb holds only in-frame clones, not every one. Among fewer than 60,000 clones, around 92% were seen once, and the ten largest hold approximately 0.58%. This clonotype originated in a female donor with multiple sclerosis, enrolled in a pregnancy study. The sequencing used CD4+ T cells from peripheral blood mononuclear cells, collected after pregnancy. This chain links TRBV5-8 with TRBJ2-5, with D unresolved. The CDR3 is CASSLEGVAETQYF. The CDR3 DNA sequence: TGTGCCAGCAGCTTGGAAGGAGTGGCGGAGACCCAGTACTTC.